This T cell receptor beta chain was identified during a study of vaccination effects on CD4 cells after COVID-19. The overall study: Each participant received a vaccine that was either BNT162b2 or mRNA-1273, given as two doses. Study conclusions and caveats: New vaccine-induced clones dominated post-vaccine spike-reactive clones in convalescents.

Before sequencing took place, the ViraFEST assay used viral peptide pools to expand antigen-specific CD4+ T cells. Culturing for 10 days preceded CD4+ T cell isolation. It was between March and December 2020 that the person had a SARS-CoV-2 infection confirmed by PCR. A pool of HIV-1 Nef peptides served as the condition for the negative control culture. The authors exchanged half the medium for IL-2 medium on days 3 and 7. With regard to this clone: Its antigen is not identified.

TCRdb keeps only in-frame clones here, not all; method: immunoSEQ multiplex PCR. The sample records 70,000 or so clones, 73% being singletons. CDR1 SGHVS and CDR2 FNYEAQ come from the germline V gene. V shed 2 bases, J shed 5 bases, and the junction held 17 bases outside the gene matches. The CDR3 consists of 19 residues. The V and J genes are TRBV7-6 and TRBJ2-2; TRBD2 aligns across 7 bases. Sequences were derived from CD4+ T cells from PBMCs cultured with HIV peptides, sampled before COVID-19 vaccination. Stated subset: HIV-1 Nef peptide pool negative control/reference culture. The sequence was collected from a human donor who had a prior SARS-CoV-2 infection. As DNA, the CDR3 is TGTGCCAGCAGCTTAAGGCCGAGGCTAGCGGAGACGGGAACCGGGGAGCTGTTTTTT. This codes for CASSLRPRLAETGTGELFF.